This T cell receptor (beta chain) was identified in a study of cytomegalovirus exposure and HLA in healthy donors. In the PCR, 60 Vbeta and 13 Jbeta primers were used. TCRdb's copy holds only in-frame clones and misses some; the assay was immunoSEQ multiplex PCR. Of around 150,000 clones in the sample, approximately 72% were seen once. Study-wide findings and caveats: When analyzed later, a missense DCLRE1C variant was found to be linked to TCR beta V- and J-gene trimming. The authors confirmed in vitro that a few CMV-associated chains were specific for CMV antigens. A later analysis reportedly identified an Asian-associated ancestry cluster as carrying fewer N-insertions than the approximately 670-donor mean. Per published accounts, TCR beta sequences correctly predicted the HLA-A and HLA-B alleles of most subjects.

The V and J ends lost 4 bases and 10 bases respectively, with 22 bases between them. The CDR3 loop spans 16 amino acids. Germline assignment: CDR1 SEHNR and CDR2 FQNEAQ (reference sequence). Details on this clone: Its antigen is undetermined.

Sample: PBMCs. The J gene is TRBJ1-4, the V gene TRBV7-9; D perhaps matches TRBD1 (5 bases). This TCR was recovered from a female donor in good health and CMV-seronegative. This chain's CDR3 is CASSSPPAGTSVKLFF. The CDR3 DNA follows: TGTGCCAGCAGCTCCCCCCCGGCAGGGACTTCTGTAAAACTGTTTTTT.